The 9 T cell receptor beta chains listed next were all sequenced from one sample in a study of T cell responses to AZD1222 COVID-19 vaccine. Clones were read by immunoSEQ multiplex PCR, and TCRdb kept only the in-frame ones, dropping some. Of approximately 94,000 clones listed, approximately 91% were seen once; the top ten hold over 1.5%. The sample in question was peripheral blood, obtained on day 0 of AZD1222 vaccination. Receptors were obtained from an adult in good health.

This clone was counted once. This chain connects TRBV5-1 to TRBJ2-7, with 7 bases that match TRBD1. Germline CDR1 and CDR2: SGHRS and YFSETQ. The V and J ends lost 3 bases and 4 bases, in that order; junction bases with no gene match: 22. The CDR3 has 19 amino acids. This CDR3 reads CASSSLSPDRALLPYEQYF. In DNA form, the CDR3 reads TGCGCCAGCAGCTCCCTTTCCCCTGACAGGGCGCTCCTCCCTTACGAGCAGTACTTC.

As for this clone: This sample includes further DNA sequences coding for the same CDR3. This sequence joins TRBV6-2 or TRBV6-3 and TRBJ2-7, with 13 bases matching TRBD2. This CDR3 contains 16 residues. Trimming cost V 2 bases and J 0 bases; bases outside gene matches: 1. Germline CDR1 is MNHEY and CDR2 is SVGEGT. The CDR3 nucleotides read TGTGCCAGCAGTTACGGACTAGCGGGAGTCTCCTACGAGCAGTACTTC. It translates to CASSYGLAGVSYEQYF.

V is TRBV7-8 and J is TRBJ2-3, with D uncertain. Germline CDR1 SGHVS, CDR2 FQNEAQ. V was trimmed by 0 bases and J by 4 bases, leaving 11 bases between them. The CDR3 length is 15 residues. This CDR3 reads CASSLADAYPDTQYF. The CDR3, as DNA: TGTGCCAGCAGCTTAGCTGACGCTTATCCAGATACGCAGTATTTT.

This chain joins TRBV6-5 and TRBJ1-5; TRBD1 aligns across 9 bases. This CDR3 spans 15 amino acids. In germline, CDR1 is MNHEY, CDR2 SVGAGI. The trim removed 4 bases at V and 6 bases at J, leaving 7 bases unmatched. For the CDR3, the DNA is TGTGCCAGCAGTTCACAGGGGGCGCTGGGTCAGCCCCAGCATTTT. Translated: CASSSQGALGQPQHF.

The chain is built from TRBV10-3 and TRBJ1-3, with D tentatively TRBD1 (6 bases). The V and J ends lost 6 bases and 0 bases respectively, with 12 bases between them. CDR1 and CDR2 (germline): ENHRY, SYGVKD. This CDR3 comprises 15 residues. CDR3 in DNA: TGTGCCATCAGCCGCACAGGGAGCTCTGGAAACACCATATATTTT. Protein: CAISRTGSSGNTIYF.

This chain joins TRBV19 and TRBJ2-7; D might be TRBD2 (5 bases). CDR1 LNHDA and CDR2 SQIVND come from the germline V gene (reference sequence). V lost 1 base and J lost 3, with 7 bases in between. The length of the CDR3 is 13 residues. CDR3 loop: CASSIGDYYEQYF. CDR3 coding DNA: TGTGCCAGTAGTATAGGTGACTACTACGAGCAGTACTTC.

The chain joins TRBV6-5 to TRBJ2-1; 7 bases agree with TRBD1. This CDR3 contains 13 residues. Germline V CDR1 and CDR2: MNHEY, SVGAGI. Trimming cost V 2 bases and J 9 bases; bases outside gene matches: 4. The CDR3 sequence is CASSYRQGIEQFF. The CDR3 nucleotides read TGTGCCAGCAGTTACCGACAGGGTATTGAGCAGTTCTTC.

The chain employs TRBV30 and TRBJ2-1; TRBD2 matches at 10 bases. Germline CDR1 reads GTSNPN; CDR2 reads SVGIG (reference sequence). Trimming removed 3 bases from V and 7 bases from J; junction bases left unmatched: 9. The CDR3 is 15 amino acids. The CDR3 spells CAWRRAGGSRNEQFF. Here the CDR3 DNA reads TGTGCCTGGAGGCGAGCGGGAGGGTCTCGAAATGAGCAGTTCTTC.

This clone was detected once. The rearrangement uses TRBV15 and TRBJ1-3; 10 bases line up with TRBD1. Germline CDR1 LNHNV, CDR2 YYDKDF (reference sequence). The CDR3 extends over 15 amino acids. Trimming cost V 1 base and J 5 bases; bases outside gene matches: 2. CDR3 DNA: TGTGCCACCAGCAGAGGACAGGGGGCGAGAAACACCATATATTTT. It specifies CATSRGQGARNTIYF.